There are a few counts of the clone carrying this T cell receptor beta chain. Its cognate antigen is unknown. The data belong to a study of cytomegalovirus exposure and HLA in healthy donors. Overall study context: Among about 179 million T cells, an earlier analysis found around 100 million unique TCR beta sequences. Study-level points and caveats: Donors belonging to an Asian-associated ancestry cluster reportedly showed fewer N-insertions in productive TCRs than the roughly 700-donor mean, according to what a later analysis found.

Amplification used 60 Vbeta primers and 13 Jbeta primers. Repertoires were generated with immunoSEQ multiplex PCR, while TCRdb's copy carries only in-frame clones and drops some. Among about 130,000 clones, under 85% were seen once, and the ten largest hold less than 4%. This CDR3 contains 15 residues. Germline CDR1 is MNHEY and CDR2 is SVGAGI. Trimming pared 4 bases from V and 6 bases from J, leaving 16 bases between. Sequencing was performed on PBMCs. The TCR sequence derives from a man younger than 45 in good health and CMV-seronegative. The rearrangement uses TRBV6-5 and TRBJ1-5; maybe TRBD1 (5 bases). CDR3 bases: TGTGCCAGCAGTTTGGGCCAGGGTGGCAGTCAGCCCCAGCATTTT. This codes for CASSLGQGGSQPQHF.